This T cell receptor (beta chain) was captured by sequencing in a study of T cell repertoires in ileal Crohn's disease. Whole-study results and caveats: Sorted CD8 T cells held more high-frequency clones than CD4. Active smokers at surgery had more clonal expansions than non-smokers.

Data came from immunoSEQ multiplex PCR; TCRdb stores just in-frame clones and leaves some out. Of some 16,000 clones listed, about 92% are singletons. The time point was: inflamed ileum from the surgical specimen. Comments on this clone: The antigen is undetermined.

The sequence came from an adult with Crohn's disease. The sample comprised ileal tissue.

CDR3 region: CAIAASTDTQYF. The CDR3 coding sequence is TGTGCCATCGCCGCAAGCACAGATACGCAGTATTTT. The rearrangement links TRBV10-3 to TRBJ2-3, with no clear D. Trimming removed 8 bases from V and 0 bases from J, with 6 bases in between. Per the germline V gene, CDR1 is ENHRY and CDR2 is SYGVKD. The CDR3 runs 12 residues.